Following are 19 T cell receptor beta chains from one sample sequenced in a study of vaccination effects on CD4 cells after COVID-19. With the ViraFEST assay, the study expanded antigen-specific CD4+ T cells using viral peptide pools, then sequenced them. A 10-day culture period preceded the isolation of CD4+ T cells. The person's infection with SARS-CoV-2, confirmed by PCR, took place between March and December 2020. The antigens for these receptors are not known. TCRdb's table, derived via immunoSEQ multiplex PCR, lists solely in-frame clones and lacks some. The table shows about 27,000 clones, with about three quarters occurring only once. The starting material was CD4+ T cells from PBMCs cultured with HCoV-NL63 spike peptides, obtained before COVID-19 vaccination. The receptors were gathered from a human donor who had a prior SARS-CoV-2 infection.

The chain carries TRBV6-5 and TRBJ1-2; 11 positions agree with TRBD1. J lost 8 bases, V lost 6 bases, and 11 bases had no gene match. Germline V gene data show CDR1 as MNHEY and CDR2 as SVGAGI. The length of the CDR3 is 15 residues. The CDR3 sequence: CASRGNGQGAQGYTF. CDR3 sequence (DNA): TGTGCCAGCAGAGGAAACGGACAGGGGGCGCAAGGCTACACCTTC.

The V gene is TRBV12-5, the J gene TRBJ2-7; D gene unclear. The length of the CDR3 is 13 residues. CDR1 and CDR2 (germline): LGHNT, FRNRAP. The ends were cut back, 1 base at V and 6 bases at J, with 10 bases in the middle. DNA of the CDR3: TGTGCTAGTGGTTTGGGGATGTACTCCGAGCAGTACTTC. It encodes CASGLGMYSEQYF.

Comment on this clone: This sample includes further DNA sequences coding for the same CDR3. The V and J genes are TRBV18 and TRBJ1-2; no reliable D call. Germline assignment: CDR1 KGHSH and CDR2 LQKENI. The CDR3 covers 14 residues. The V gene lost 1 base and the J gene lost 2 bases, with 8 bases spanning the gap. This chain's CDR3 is CASSPLSGNYGYTF. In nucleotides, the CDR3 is TGTGCCAGCTCACCACTATCCGGAAACTATGGCTACACCTTC. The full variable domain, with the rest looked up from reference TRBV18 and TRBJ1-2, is NAGVMQNPRHLVRRRGQEARLRCSPMKGHSHVYWYRQLPEEGLKFMVYLQKENIIDESGMPKERFSAEFPKEGPSILRIQQVVRGDSAAYFCASSPLSGNYGYTFGSGTRLTVV.

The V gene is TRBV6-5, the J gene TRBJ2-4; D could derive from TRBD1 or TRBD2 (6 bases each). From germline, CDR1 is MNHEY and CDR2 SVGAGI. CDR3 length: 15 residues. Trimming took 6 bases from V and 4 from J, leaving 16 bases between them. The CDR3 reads CASSSMEGGKNIQYF. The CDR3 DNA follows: TGTGCCAGCAGCTCGATGGAAGGGGGGAAAAACATTCAGTACTTC.

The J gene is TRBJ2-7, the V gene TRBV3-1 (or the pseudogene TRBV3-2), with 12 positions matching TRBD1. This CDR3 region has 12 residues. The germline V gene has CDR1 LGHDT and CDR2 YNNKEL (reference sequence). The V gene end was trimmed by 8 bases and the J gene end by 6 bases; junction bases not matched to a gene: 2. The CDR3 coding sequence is TGTGCCAGCGGGACAGGGGGCGGCGAGCAGTACTTC. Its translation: CASGTGGGEQYF.

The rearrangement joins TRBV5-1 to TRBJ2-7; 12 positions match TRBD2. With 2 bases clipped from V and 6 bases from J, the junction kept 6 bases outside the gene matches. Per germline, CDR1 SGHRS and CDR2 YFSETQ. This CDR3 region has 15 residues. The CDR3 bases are TGCGCCAGCAGCTTCCTAGCGGGGGGGCCCGCCGAGCAGTACTTC. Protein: CASSFLAGGPAEQYF.

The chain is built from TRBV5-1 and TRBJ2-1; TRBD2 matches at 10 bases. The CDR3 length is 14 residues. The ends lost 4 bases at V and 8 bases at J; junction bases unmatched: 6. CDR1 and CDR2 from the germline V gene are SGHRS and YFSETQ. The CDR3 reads CASSIAGGGDEQFF. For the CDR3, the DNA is TGCGCCAGCAGCATAGCGGGAGGTGGGGATGAGCAGTTCTTC.

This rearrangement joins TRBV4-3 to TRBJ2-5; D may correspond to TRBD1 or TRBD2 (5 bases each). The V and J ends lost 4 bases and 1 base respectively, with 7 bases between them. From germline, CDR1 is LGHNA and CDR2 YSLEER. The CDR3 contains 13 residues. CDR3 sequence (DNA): TGCGCCAGCAGCCCGGGACCCCAAGAGACCCAGTACTTC. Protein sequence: CASSPGPQETQYF.

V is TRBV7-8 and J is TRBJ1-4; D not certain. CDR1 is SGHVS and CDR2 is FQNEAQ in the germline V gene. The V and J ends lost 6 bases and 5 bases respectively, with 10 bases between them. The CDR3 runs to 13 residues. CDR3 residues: CASSRDGNEKLFF. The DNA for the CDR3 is TGTGCCAGCAGTCGAGACGGAAATGAAAAACTGTTTTTT. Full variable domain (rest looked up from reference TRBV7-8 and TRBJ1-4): GAGVSQSPRYKVAKRGQDVALRCDPISGHVSLFWYQQALGQGPEFLTYFQNEAQLDKSGLPSDRFFAERPEGSVSTLKIQRTQQEDSAVYLCASSRDGNEKLFFGSGTQLSVL.

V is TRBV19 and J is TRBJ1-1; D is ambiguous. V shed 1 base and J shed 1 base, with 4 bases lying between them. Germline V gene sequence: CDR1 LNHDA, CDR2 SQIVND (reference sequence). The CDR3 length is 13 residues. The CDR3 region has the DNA TGTGCCAGTAGTATAGCGTGGAACACTGAAGCTTTCTTT. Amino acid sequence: CASSIAWNTEAFF.

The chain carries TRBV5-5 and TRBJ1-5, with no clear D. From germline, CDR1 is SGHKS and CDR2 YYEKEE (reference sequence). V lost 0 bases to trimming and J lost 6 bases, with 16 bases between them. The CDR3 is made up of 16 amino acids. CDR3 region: CASSLVVPAWSQPQHF. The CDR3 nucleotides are TGTGCCAGCAGCTTGGTCGTCCCGGCGTGGAGTCAGCCCCAGCATTTT.

The CDR3 sequence is CAWSAQGGGQPQHF. As DNA, the CDR3 is TGTGCCTGGAGTGCGCAGGGAGGGGGGCAGCCCCAGCATTTT. The V gene is TRBV30, the J gene TRBJ1-5; TRBD1 is a possible D gene (6 bases). Trimming removed 1 base from V and 7 bases from J, with 14 bases in between. The CDR3 has 14 amino acids. Germline V lookup: CDR1 GTSNPN, CDR2 SVGIG (reference sequence).

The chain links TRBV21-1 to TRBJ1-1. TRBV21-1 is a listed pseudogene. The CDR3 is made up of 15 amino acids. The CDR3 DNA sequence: TGTGCCAGCAGACCGCGTATAGCAATTCGCACTGAAGCTTTCTTT. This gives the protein CASRPRIAIRTEAFF.

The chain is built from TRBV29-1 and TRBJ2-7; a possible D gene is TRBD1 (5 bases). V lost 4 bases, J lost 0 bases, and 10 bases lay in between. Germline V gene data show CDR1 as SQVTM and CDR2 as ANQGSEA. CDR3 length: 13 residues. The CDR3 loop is CSVVTAVSYEQYF. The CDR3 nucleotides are TGCAGCGTTGTGACAGCTGTCTCCTACGAGCAGTACTTC.

The CDR3 region is CASRTNYEQYF. CDR3 sequence (DNA): TGTGCCAGCAGGACAAACTACGAGCAGTACTTC. The chain employs TRBV6-6 and TRBJ2-7; the D is unclear. V was clipped by 6 bases and J by 3 bases, with 6 bases between them. Germline CDR1 is MNHNY and CDR2 is SVGAGI (reference sequence). This CDR3 spans 11 amino acids.

CDR3 loop: CASSLPVSGGGYGYTF. In DNA, the CDR3 is TGTGCCAGCAGCTTGCCCGTTTCAGGGGGCGGCTATGGCTACACCTTC. The chain combines TRBV5-5 with TRBJ1-2; 8 nucleotides match TRBD1. The J segment lost 4 bases and the V segment lost 1 base, leaving 9 bases of the junction unmatched. Germline V gives CDR1 SGHKS, CDR2 YYEKEE (reference sequence). The CDR3 spans 16 residues.

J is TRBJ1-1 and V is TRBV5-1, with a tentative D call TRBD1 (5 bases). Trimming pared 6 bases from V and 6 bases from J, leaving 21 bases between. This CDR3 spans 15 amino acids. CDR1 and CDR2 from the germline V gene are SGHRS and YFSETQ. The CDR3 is CASTRGGEGSPEAFF. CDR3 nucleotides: TGCGCCAGCACGCGGGGGGGGGAAGGGTCTCCTGAAGCTTTCTTT.

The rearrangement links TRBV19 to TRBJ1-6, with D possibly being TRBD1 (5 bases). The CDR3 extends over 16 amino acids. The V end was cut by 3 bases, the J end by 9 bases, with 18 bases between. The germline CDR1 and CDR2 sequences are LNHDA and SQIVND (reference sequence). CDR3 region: CASSISQVGVGSPLHF. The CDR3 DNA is TGTGCCAGTAGTATCTCTCAGGTAGGGGTCGGTTCACCCCTCCACTTT.

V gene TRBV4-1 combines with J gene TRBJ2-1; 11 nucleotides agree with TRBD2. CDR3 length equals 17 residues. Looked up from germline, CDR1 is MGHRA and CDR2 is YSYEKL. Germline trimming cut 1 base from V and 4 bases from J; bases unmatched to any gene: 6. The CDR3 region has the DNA TGCGCCAGCAGCCAAGCCGCCCGACTAGCGGGGTACAATGAGCAGTTCTTC. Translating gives CASSQAARLAGYNEQFF.